This T cell receptor beta chain was observed in a study of blood T cell repertoires in COVID-19. Germline CDR1 is GTSNPN and CDR2 is SVGIG (reference sequence). The CDR3 spans 14 residues. Trimming pared 3 bases from V and 14 bases from J, leaving 20 bases between. Original analysis: For nucleated cells, counts were estimated from reference gene primer amplification. Measured with immunoSEQ multiplex PCR; TCRdb has only the in-frame clones, and not every one. The V and J calls and the clone size are those of that table, but D and trimming were determined from the DNA. The table includes some 200,000 clones, 75% to 85% detected once.

The chain links TRBV30 to TRBJ1-6; maybe TRBD1 (5 bases). This sequence was found in a man in his forties or fifties who had recovered from COVID-19. The specimen was PBMCs or T cells enriched from blood (not recorded which). This CDR3 reads CAWSPPHPRGALHF. In nucleotides, the CDR3 is TGTGCCTGGAGCCCACCCCACCCTCGGGGGGCCCTCCACTTT.